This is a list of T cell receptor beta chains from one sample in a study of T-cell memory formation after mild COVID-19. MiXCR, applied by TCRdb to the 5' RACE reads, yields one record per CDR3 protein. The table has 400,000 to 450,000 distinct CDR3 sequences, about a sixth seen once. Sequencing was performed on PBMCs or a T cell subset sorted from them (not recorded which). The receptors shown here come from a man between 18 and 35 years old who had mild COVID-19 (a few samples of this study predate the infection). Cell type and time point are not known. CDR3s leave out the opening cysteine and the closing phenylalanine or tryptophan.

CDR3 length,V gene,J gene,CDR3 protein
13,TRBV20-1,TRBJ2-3,SAIGGQGRTDTQY
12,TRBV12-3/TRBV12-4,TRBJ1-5,ASRGQGDNQPQH
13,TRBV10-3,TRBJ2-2,AIGGRELNTGELF
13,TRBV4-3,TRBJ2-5,ASSPSGRAGETQY
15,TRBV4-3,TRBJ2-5,ASSQGLAGGFEETQY
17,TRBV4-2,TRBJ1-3,ASSQGRERGQGHGNTIY
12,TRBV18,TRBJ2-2,ASSPPGVPGELF
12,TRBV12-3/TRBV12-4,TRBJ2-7,ASSRGWGVHEQY
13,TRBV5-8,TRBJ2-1,ASSRRLSSYNEQF
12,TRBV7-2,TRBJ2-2,ASSSRVLTGELF
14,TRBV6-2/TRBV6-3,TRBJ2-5,ASSRLWLAGQETQY
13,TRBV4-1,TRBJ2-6,ASSRQGAGANVLT
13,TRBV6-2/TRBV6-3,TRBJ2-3,ASSTVGQGRYTQY
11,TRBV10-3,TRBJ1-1,AIRQGVDTEAF
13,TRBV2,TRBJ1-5,ASRPGDMSNQPQH
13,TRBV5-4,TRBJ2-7,ASTHSGTASYEQY
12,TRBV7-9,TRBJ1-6,ASSLGEWDSPLH
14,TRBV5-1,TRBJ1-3,ASSLAGVVSGNTIY
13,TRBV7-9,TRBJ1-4,ASSIPGQGAKKLF
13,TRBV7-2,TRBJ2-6,ASSYRGGGANVLT
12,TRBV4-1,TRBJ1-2,ASSQEYGGYGYT
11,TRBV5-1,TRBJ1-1,ASSLDLSTEAF
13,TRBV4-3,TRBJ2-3,ASSLGGARTDTQY
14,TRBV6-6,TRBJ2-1,ASTSGLAGGNNEQF
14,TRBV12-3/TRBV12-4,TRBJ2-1,ASSMGQFPASYEQF
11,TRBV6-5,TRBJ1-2,ASSRQGAGGYT